Sequencing of this TCR beta chain was carried out in a study of T cell responses to AZD1222 COVID-19 vaccine. About the research overall: Second doses were pooled across both intervals (about 4 or about 12 weeks).

Study outcomes and limitations: At baseline, seropositivity was found in only a handful of AZD1222 recipients. Regions 160-218 and 743-854 held dominance among vaccine-associated CD4 TCRs, which spanned spike. Increases in Spike-specific TCR breadth and depth were seen after two AZD1222 doses.

Comment on this clone: The target antigen is unknown.

Clones were read by immunoSEQ multiplex PCR, and TCRdb kept only the in-frame ones, dropping some. This sample has approximately 160,000 clones, with 80% to 95% found just once. The CDR3 length is 18 residues. Germline CDR1 is SGHTA and CDR2 is FQGTGA. Trimming left V 2 bases short and J 5 bases short, with 22 bases between. The rearrangement joins TRBV7-3 to TRBJ2-1, with D tentatively TRBD2 (5 bases). This receptor was taken from an adult in good health. The sequenced sample was peripheral blood, obtained on day 0 of AZD1222 vaccination. CDR3 nucleotides: TGTGCCAGCAGCTTAGTGGGTAGCGCGACCTCAACAGACAATGAGCAGTTCTTC. Protein: CASSLVGSATSTDNEQFF.